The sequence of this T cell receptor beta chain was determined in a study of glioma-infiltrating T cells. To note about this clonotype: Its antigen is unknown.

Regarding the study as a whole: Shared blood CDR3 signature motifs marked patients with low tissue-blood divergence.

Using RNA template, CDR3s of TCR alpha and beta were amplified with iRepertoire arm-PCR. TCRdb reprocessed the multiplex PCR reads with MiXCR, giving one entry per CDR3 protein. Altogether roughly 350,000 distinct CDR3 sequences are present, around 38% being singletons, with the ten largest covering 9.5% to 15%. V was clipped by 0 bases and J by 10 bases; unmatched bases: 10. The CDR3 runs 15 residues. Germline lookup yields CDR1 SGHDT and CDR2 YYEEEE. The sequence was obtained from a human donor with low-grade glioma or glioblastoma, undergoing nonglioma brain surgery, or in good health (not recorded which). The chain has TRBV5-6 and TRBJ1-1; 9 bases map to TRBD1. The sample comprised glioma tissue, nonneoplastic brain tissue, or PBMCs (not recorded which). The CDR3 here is CASSLVGDRVPGAFF. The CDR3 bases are TGTGCCAGCAGCTTGGTTGGGGACAGGGTACCTGGAGCTTTCTTT.